Listed here are 29 T cell receptor beta chains from one sample, sequenced in a study of response to subunit inactivated influenza vaccine. One entry per CDR3 protein, called by TCRdb with MiXCR from the RT-PCR reads. The sample shows roughly 620,000 distinct CDR3 sequences, around 11% of them seen only once. This sample also belongs to another study, concerning T cells expressing NK-cell markers. That work adds: It was by 5'RACE template switching with UMIs that TCR beta cDNA was made.

Source: PBMCs from blood, taken on the day of vaccination. The receptors derive from a man aged 45-65 years who received an inactivated influenza vaccine.

The chain uses TRBV28 and TRBJ2-2, with TRBD1 identical over 8 bases. With 5 bases clipped from V and 5 bases from J, the junction kept 4 bases outside the gene matches. The CDR3 loop spans 14 amino acids. The germline V gene encodes CDR1 MDHEN and CDR2 SYDVKM. Written as DNA, the CDR3 is TGTGCCAGCAGTCAGTACAGGGGGACCGGGGAGCTGTTTTTT. Its translation is CASSQYRGTGELFF.

CDR3 bases: TGTGCCAGCAGTTACCCCGGACAGTCGTTGCGCGGCTACACCTTC. It translates to CASSYPGQSLRGYTF. The chain links TRBV6-5 to TRBJ1-2; D might be TRBD1 (6 bases). The germline V gene has CDR1 MNHEY and CDR2 SVGAGI. Trimming removed 2 bases at V and 8 bases at J, with 18 bases between. The CDR3 contains 15 residues.

This clonotype was recorded only once. One end of the junction fails to match germline, which may point to a read error. CDR3 loop: CAGSLTVGASYEQYF. CDR3 coding DNA: TGTGCCGGCAGCTTAACGGTCGGGGCCTCCTACGAGCAGTACTTC. This chain uses TRBV7-2 with TRBJ2-7; D tentatively fits TRBD1 or TRBD2 (5 bases each). The CDR3 runs 15 residues. Germline lookup yields CDR1 SGHTA and CDR2 FQGNSA.

In this sample, this clonotype turned up a few times. The chain joins TRBV4-1 to TRBJ2-1; no definite D call. Germline CDR1 MGHRA, CDR2 YSYEKL. CDR3 length: 16 residues. Trimming removed 0 bases from V and 2 bases from J, with 11 bases in between. For the CDR3, the DNA is TGCGCCAGCAGCCAAGAGCACAGTGCCCCCTACAATGAGCAGTTCTTC. Its protein is CASSQEHSAPYNEQFF.

This clonotype came up a few times. V usage is TRBV7-9 and J usage is TRBJ2-1; 7 positions agree with TRBD1. The CDR3 extends over 13 amino acids. With 2 bases clipped from V and 10 bases from J, the junction kept 5 bases outside the gene matches. CDR1 SEHNR and CDR2 FQNEAQ come from the germline V gene (reference sequence). CDR3 residues: CASSLRDSHEQFF. In DNA form, the CDR3 reads TGTGCCAGCAGCTTACGGGACAGTCACGAGCAGTTCTTC.

Only a few counts were recorded for this clonotype. This chain joins TRBV18 and TRBJ1-4, with D possibly being TRBD1 (5 bases). The CDR3 is 14 residues long. The V end was cut by 6 bases, the J end by 8 bases, with 16 bases between. Germline CDR1 KGHSH, CDR2 LQKENI. The CDR3 region has the DNA TGTGCCAGCTCTCCGAGGGGAAGTCCGGAAAAACTGTTTTTT. Translated: CASSPRGSPEKLFF.

Concerning this clonotype itself: The junction departs from germline at one end; a sequencing error may be responsible. The chain links TRBV12-3 or TRBV12-4 to TRBJ2-5; 8 nucleotides match TRBD1. The CDR3 contains 14 residues. The CDR3 is CASSLAGGRETQNF. The CDR3 DNA reads TGTGCCAGCAGTTTGGCAGGGGGCCGGGAGACCCAGAACTTC.

CDR3 nucleotide sequence: TGTGCCAGCAGCTTAGCTGGCGGGGGGGCCGGTGAGCAGTTCTTC. Protein product: CASSLAGGGAGEQFF. The chain uses TRBV7-9 and TRBJ2-1; 9 positions match TRBD2. The CDR3 is 15 amino acids. The J segment lost 9 bases and the V segment lost 0 bases, leaving 6 bases of the junction unmatched. Germline lookup yields CDR1 SEHNR and CDR2 FQNEAQ (reference sequence).

This clonotype has only a few counts. The chain employs TRBV20-1 and TRBJ2-5; 9 nucleotides agree with TRBD2. Per germline, CDR1 DFQATT and CDR2 SNEGSKA (reference sequence). The CDR3 is 15 residues long. The junction had 10 bases not matched to a gene; V was cut back by 3 bases and J by 5 bases. CDR3 DNA: TGCAGTGCTAGGATCCCTAGCGGGGCCTGGGAGACCCAGTACTTC. It is translated as CSARIPSGAWETQYF.

This clonotype was recorded at least ten times. The chain has TRBV20-1 and TRBJ2-2; D unclear. Germline CDR1 DFQATT, CDR2 SNEGSKA (reference sequence). CDR3 length: 16 amino acids. With 0 bases removed from V and 4 bases from J, the gap between germline ends came to 15 bases. CDR3 sequence: CSARDNLVGVTGELFF. The CDR3 DNA reads TGCAGTGCTAGAGATAATCTAGTTGGCGTCACCGGGGAGCTGTTTTTT.

The chain carries TRBV27 and TRBJ2-5, with D possibly being TRBD2 (6 bases). From germline, CDR1 is MNHEY and CDR2 SMNVEV (reference sequence). Deletions cut 3 bases from V and 3 bases from J, with 11 bases between. The CDR3 length is 14 residues. The CDR3 nucleotides read TGTGCCAGCAGTTTTGCCGGGGGAAAAGAGACCCAGTACTTC. Translated: CASSFAGGKETQYF.

V is TRBV5-1 and J is TRBJ2-4, with D perhaps TRBD1 or TRBD2 (5 bases each). In germline, CDR1 is SGHRS, CDR2 YFSETQ. Trimming shortened V by 4 bases and J by 9 bases, and 26 bases separated the two germline ends. The CDR3 covers 17 residues. This CDR3 reads CASSPRPRRERFSIQYF. The CDR3 nucleotides are TGCGCCAGCAGCCCGAGGCCCCGCAGGGAGAGGTTTAGCATTCAGTACTTC.

A few counts support this clonotype. The rearrangement links TRBV27 to TRBJ1-1; no reliable D call. The length of the CDR3 is 14 residues. V was pared by 3 bases and J by 5 bases, with 13 bases between. Germline V gene lookup returns CDR1 MNHEY and CDR2 SMNVEV (reference sequence). CDR3 sequence reads: CASSLTETGTEAFF. CDR3 sequence (DNA): TGTGCCAGCAGTTTGACTGAAACGGGGACTGAAGCTTTCTTT.

The chain carries TRBV5-4 and TRBJ2-1; 7 bases fit TRBD2. The CDR3 covers 17 residues. After removal of 5 bases from V and 3 bases from J, the junction contained 14 bases not matched to a gene. From germline, CDR1 is SGHNT and CDR2 YYREEE (reference sequence). The chain's CDR3 is CASSSGASGLNYNEQFF. For the CDR3, the DNA is TGTGCCAGCAGTTCCGGGGCTAGCGGATTAAACTACAATGAGCAGTTCTTC.

The sample holds many counts of this clonotype. The V gene is TRBV2, the J gene TRBJ1-5; TRBD1 is a possible D gene (6 bases). The germline V and J ends were trimmed by 5 bases and 0 bases, with 17 bases remaining between them. Germline lookup yields CDR1 SNHLY and CDR2 FYNNEI. This CDR3 is built from 17 residues. CDR3 DNA sequence: TGTGCCAGCAGTACTCCCGGGACAACTTATAGCAATCAGCCCCAGCATTTT. It yields the protein CASSTPGTTYSNQPQHF.

Only a few counts were recorded for this clonotype. The chain uses TRBV20-1 and TRBJ1-6; 9 bases agree with TRBD1. V shed 4 bases, J shed 7 bases, and the junction held 5 bases outside the gene matches. Germline V lookup: CDR1 DFQATT, CDR2 SNEGSKA (reference sequence). The length of the CDR3 is 14 residues. The CDR3 DNA reads as TGCAGTGCTACCCGGACAGGGGTCAATTCACCCCTCCACTTT. It yields the protein CSATRTGVNSPLHF.

The V gene is TRBV20-1, the J gene TRBJ2-7; tentatively, D is TRBD2 (5 bases). V lost 6 bases and J lost 1, with 16 bases in between. This CDR3 has 14 amino acids. CDR1 and CDR2 (germline): DFQATT, SNEGSKA (reference sequence). The CDR3 coding sequence is TGCAGTGCAAGATTGGAGCGGTTTTCCTACGAGCAGTACTTC. Protein: CSARLERFSYEQYF.

Only a few counts were recorded for this clonotype. The chain uses TRBV18 and TRBJ2-1; TRBD2 aligns across 7 bases. The CDR3 totals 19 residues. V trimming: 2 bases; J trimming: 0 bases; junction bases outside the gene matches: 13. Per the germline V gene, CDR1 is KGHSH and CDR2 is LQKENI. Here the CDR3 DNA reads TGTGCCAGCTCACCAACGGGAGGTATCATCCTCAGCTCCTACAATGAGCAGTTCTTC. The encoded protein is CASSPTGGIILSSYNEQFF. The full variable domain, with the rest looked up from reference TRBV18 and TRBJ2-1, is NAGVMQNPRHLVRRRGQEARLRCSPMKGHSHVYWYRQLPEEGLKFMVYLQKENIIDESGMPKERFSAEFPKEGPSILRIQQVVRGDSAAYFCASSPTGGIILSSYNEQFFGPGTRLTVL.

This clonotype has at least ten counts. V gene TRBV5-1 combines with J gene TRBJ2-3; D unresolved. The V and J ends lost 5 bases and 0 bases respectively, with 16 bases between them. The CDR3 contains 16 residues. Germline CDR1 SGHRS, CDR2 YFSETQ. The CDR3 nucleotides read TGCGCCAGCAGTCGGGCCCTGATAGGTAGCACAGATACGCAGTATTTT. It is translated as CASSRALIGSTDTQYF.

The chain couples TRBV28 to TRBJ2-5; D is unresolved. From germline, CDR1 is MDHEN and CDR2 SYDVKM. The V end was cut by 2 bases, the J end by 0 bases, with 4 bases between. The CDR3 covers 13 residues. The CDR3 reads CASSLNYQETQYF. The CDR3 DNA is TGTGCCAGCAGTTTAAATTACCAAGAGACCCAGTACTTC.

The chain employs TRBV27 and TRBJ2-7; the match to TRBD2 covers 10 bases. This CDR3 spans 16 amino acids. Germline V gene data show CDR1 as MNHEY and CDR2 as SMNVEV (reference sequence). Germline trimming cut 4 bases from V and 3 bases from J; bases unmatched to any gene: 9. The CDR3 DNA reads as TGTGCCAGCAGTTCGTACTCACTAGCGGGAAACTACGAGCAGTACTTC. This sequence encodes CASSSYSLAGNYEQYF.

A remark on this clonotype: One end of the junction is discordant with germline, which a read error may explain. The rearrangement joins TRBV5-1 to TRBJ2-3, with 14 bases aligning to TRBD2. The CDR3 is 15 amino acids. Germline assignment: CDR1 SGHRS and CDR2 YFSETQ. CDR3 DNA sequence: TGCGCCGGCAGCTCCGGGACTAGCGGGGGAGATACGCAGTATTTT. Translation: CAGSSGTSGGDTQYF. Variable domain in full (rest from reference TRBV5-1 and TRBJ2-3): KAGVTQTPRYLIKTRGQQVTLSCSPISGHRSVSWYQQTPGQGLQFLFEYFSETQRNKGNFPGRFSGRQFSNSRSEMNVSTLELGDSALYLCAGSSGTSGGDTQYFGPGTRLTVL.

The V gene is TRBV5-1, the J gene TRBJ2-4; the match to TRBD2 covers 7 bases. Losses at the gene ends were 7 bases for V and 6 bases for J; bases not matched to a gene: 16. Looked up from germline, CDR1 is SGHRS and CDR2 is YFSETQ. The CDR3 totals 16 residues. Written as DNA, the CDR3 is TGCGCCAGCCACGACGGCGGGAGCGGTTACGGAAACATTCAGTACTTC. Translated, it gives CASHDGGSGYGNIQYF.

V and J are TRBV28 and TRBJ2-2; D gene uncertain. The germline gives CDR1 MDHEN, CDR2 SYDVKM. Trimming took 7 bases from V and 0 from J, leaving 9 bases between them. The length of the CDR3 is 14 residues. CDR3 protein: CASNPGPNTGELFF. The CDR3 DNA follows: TGTGCCAGCAACCCAGGACCGAACACCGGGGAGCTGTTTTTT.

This clonotype turned up a few times. The rearrangement links TRBV11-2 to TRBJ1-6; unclear D gene. V lost 5 bases and J lost 9, with 14 bases in between. In germline, CDR1 is SGHAT, CDR2 FQNNGV. CDR3 length: 14 amino acids. This chain's CDR3 is CASSEGDWGSPLHF. CDR3 bases: TGTGCCAGCAGCGAAGGAGACTGGGGTTCACCCCTCCACTTT.

Ten or more counts support this clonotype. The junction departs from germline at one end; a sequencing error may be responsible. The chain combines TRBV5-1 with TRBJ2-5, with a tentative D call TRBD1 (6 bases). The CDR3 sequence is 14 residues long. Germline CDR1 SGHRS, CDR2 YFSETQ. The CDR3 DNA follows: TGTGCCAGCAGCTTAGGCAGGGGCCGGGAGACCCAGTACTTC. Translating it yields CASSLGRGRETQYF.

This clonotype showed up just a few times. The J gene is TRBJ1-1, the V gene TRBV20-1; 8 nucleotides line up with TRBD1. CDR3 length equals 14 residues. V was clipped by 5 bases and J by 3 bases; unmatched bases: 8. In germline, CDR1 is DFQATT, CDR2 SNEGSKA (reference sequence). CDR3: CSAPRQGRDTEAFF. The CDR3 DNA is TGCAGTGCTCCACGACAGGGGAGGGACACTGAAGCTTTCTTT.

V and J are TRBV20-1 and TRBJ2-1; TRBD2 matches at 7 bases. The V segment lost 7 bases and the J segment 0 bases; nucleotides outside the gene matches: 6. This CDR3 is 14 amino acids long. Germline V lookup: CDR1 DFQATT, CDR2 SNEGSKA (reference sequence). CDR3 in DNA: TGCAGTGTGCCTAGCGGTTACTCCTACAATGAGCAGTTCTTC. Translating gives CSVPSGYSYNEQFF.

In its sample, this clonotype was seen a few times. This chain connects TRBV11-2 to TRBJ2-3; D not certain. Between the trimmed V and J ends, which lost 5 bases and 6 bases, there was a span of 9 bases. The CDR3 consists of 12 residues. From germline, CDR1 is SGHAT and CDR2 FQNNGV. This CDR3 is CASSHPRDTQYF. DNA for the CDR3: TGTGCCAGCAGCCACCCCAGGGATACGCAGTATTTT.